Each of the 27 T cell receptor beta chains below was sequenced from the same sample in a study of identical twins. In TCRdb, the 5' RACE reads were re-called with MiXCR into one record per CDR3 protein. The sample holds 500,000 to 700,000 distinct CDR3 sequences, around 7.5% seen once. These data also featured in a second study, about yellow fever vaccine responses in identical twins.

Material: PBMCs. These TCRs come from a woman under 30 in good health.

V is TRBV7-8 and J is TRBJ2-1; D gene unclear. The length of the CDR3 is 14 residues. Germline V lookup: CDR1 SGHVS, CDR2 FQNEAQ. V was trimmed by 4 bases and J by 5 bases, leaving 12 bases between them. This CDR3 reads CASSSIGIHNEQFF. CDR3 DNA: TGTGCCAGCAGCTCTATTGGGATCCACAATGAGCAGTTCTTC. Drawing the rest from reference TRBV7-8 and TRBJ2-1, the complete variable domain is GAGVSQSPRYKVAKRGQDVALRCDPISGHVSLFWYQQALGQGPEFLTYFQNEAQLDKSGLPSDRFFAERPEGSVSTLKIQRTQQEDSAVYLCASSSIGIHNEQFFGPGTRLTVL.

The genes are TRBV7-8 and TRBJ1-4; 9 nucleotides align to TRBD1. There are 15 residues in the CDR3. With 0 bases clipped from V and 7 bases from J, the junction kept 3 bases outside the gene matches. Germline loops: CDR1 SGHVS, CDR2 FQNEAQ. CDR3 DNA sequence: TGTGCCAGCAGCTTAGCGACAGGGGGGGGTGAAAAACTGTTTTTT. Protein sequence: CASSLATGGGEKLFF.

This clonotype was picked up many times. The V gene is TRBV28, the J gene TRBJ2-4; D remains unclear. The CDR3 length is 14 residues. Looked up from germline, CDR1 is MDHEN and CDR2 is SYDVKM. The V and J ends lost 2 bases and 5 bases respectively, with 10 bases between them. This CDR3 reads CASSLGVAQNIQYF. CDR3 sequence (DNA): TGTGCCAGCAGTTTAGGGGTGGCCCAAAACATTCAGTACTTC.

This clonotype was seen a few times. The V call is TRBV25-1, the J call TRBJ2-3, with 11 bases aligning to TRBD1. Losses at the gene ends were 2 bases for V and 1 base for J; bases not matched to a gene: 11. CDR1 and CDR2 from the germline V gene are MGHDK and SYGVNS. CDR3 length: 19 residues. DNA for the CDR3: TGTGCCAGCAGTGAAGCTCGTTGGACAGGGGGCTTGGGCACAGATACGCAGTATTTT. It translates to CASSEARWTGGLGTDTQYF.

The rearrangement joins TRBV2 to TRBJ2-1, with 10 bases fitting TRBD1. CDR1 SNHLY and CDR2 FYNNEI come from the germline V gene. The V segment lost 2 bases and the J segment 7 bases; nucleotides outside the gene matches: 5. The CDR3 length is 15 residues. The CDR3 DNA reads TGTGCCAGCAGTGAATGGGGACAGGGGTGGAATGAGCAGTTCTTC. Its protein product is CASSEWGQGWNEQFF.

This clonotype showed up just a few times. The chain uses TRBV13 and TRBJ1-6; D gene ambiguous. The CDR3 contains 14 residues. The germline V gene encodes CDR1 PRHDT and CDR2 FYEKMQ (reference sequence). V lost 5 bases to trimming and J lost 7 bases, with 12 bases between them. This CDR3 reads CASSAQVPNSPLHF. DNA for the CDR3: TGTGCCAGCAGCGCTCAAGTACCGAATTCACCCCTCCACTTT.

This clonotype was seen a handful of times. The chain combines TRBV7-2 with TRBJ2-4; possible D gene TRBD1, 6 bases. Germline V gives CDR1 SGHTA, CDR2 FQGNSA. This CDR3 region has 15 residues. Trimming shortened V by 7 bases and J by 8 bases, and 21 bases separated the two germline ends. CDR3 residues: CASTLTRAGVDIQYF. CDR3 nucleotides: TGTGCCAGCACCTTGACGAGGGCAGGGGTGGACATTCAGTACTTC. The entire variable domain, with the rest obtained from reference TRBV7-2 and TRBJ2-4, is as follows: GAGVSQSPSNKVTEKGKDVELRCDPISGHTALYWYRQSLGQGLEFLIYFQGNSAPDKSGLPSDRFSAERTGGSVSTLTIQRTQQEDSAVYLCASTLTRAGVDIQYFGAGTRLSVL.

The J gene is TRBJ2-7, the V gene TRBV6-2 or TRBV6-3, with 12 bases identical to TRBD2. J was trimmed by 2 bases and V by 0 bases; bases with no gene match: 17. There are 21 residues in the CDR3. The germline V gene has CDR1 MNHEY and CDR2 SVGEGT. CDR3 loop: CASSYSRNVVLAGGHAYEQYF. In DNA, the CDR3 is TGTGCCAGCAGTTACTCTCGTAACGTTGTGCTAGCGGGAGGGCACGCCTACGAGCAGTACTTC.

Concerning this clonotype itself: This may be a read error: a much more frequent sequence differs by one nucleotide. This chain links TRBV10-3 with TRBJ1-3, with TRBD1 matching over 7 bases. J lost 0 bases, V lost 8 bases, and 4 bases had no gene match. Per germline, CDR1 ENHRY and CDR2 SYGVKD. The CDR3 covers 14 residues. CDR3 nucleotides: TGTGCCATCGGGACAGTTGTCTCTGGAAACACCATATATTTT. This sequence encodes CAIGTVVSGNTIYF.

The chain uses TRBV11-2 and TRBJ2-3; 8 bases match TRBD2. J gave up 3 bases and V 5 bases, and 7 bases lay outside the gene matches. The CDR3 is 15 amino acids. CDR1 and CDR2 from the germline V gene are SGHAT and FQNNGV. The CDR3 protein is CASSPQTSVTDTQYF. CDR3 nucleotide sequence: TGTGCCAGCAGCCCACAGACTAGCGTGACAGATACGCAGTATTTT.

This clonotype was counted ten times or more. This sequence joins TRBV28 and TRBJ1-6; D remains ambiguous. The germline V and J ends were trimmed by 6 bases and 9 bases, with 21 bases remaining between them. The germline CDR1 and CDR2 sequences are MDHEN and SYDVKM. The CDR3 runs 16 residues. The CDR3 region is CASSLGPGIVFSPLHF. CDR3 DNA: TGTGCCAGCAGCCTCGGACCGGGCATAGTGTTTTCACCCCTCCACTTT.

The chain carries TRBV5-6 and TRBJ2-5; D assignment may be TRBD1 or TRBD2 (5 bases each). V was cut by 0 bases and J by 5 bases, with 14 bases left in between. CDR1 is SGHDT, CDR2 YYEEEE, per germline. The CDR3 length is 15 residues. The CDR3 DNA reads TGTGCCAGCAGCTTGGTGCCCGGGACCGGGGAGACCCAGTACTTC. Translating it yields CASSLVPGTGETQYF.

This clonotype was detected a few times. This chain uses TRBV20-1 with TRBJ2-5; 11 bases map to TRBD2. The germline V gene has CDR1 DFQATT and CDR2 SNEGSKA (reference sequence). The CDR3 runs to 13 residues. V was clipped by 6 bases and J by 4 bases; unmatched bases: 4. The CDR3 bases are TGCAGTGCAGTAGCGGGGGGGCGAGAGACCCAGTACTTC. Protein product: CSAVAGGRETQYF.

V gene TRBV7-9 combines with J gene TRBJ1-4; no firm D call. CDR1 and CDR2 from the germline V gene are SEHNR and FQNEAQ (reference sequence). With 5 bases removed from V and 5 bases from J, the gap between germline ends came to 6 bases. The CDR3 totals 12 residues. CDR3 amino acids: CASSAPNEKLFF. The CDR3 DNA reads as TGTGCCAGCAGCGCTCCAAATGAAAAACTGTTTTTT.

The rearrangement joins TRBV28 to TRBJ2-7; D might be TRBD1 (5 bases). Per the germline V gene, CDR1 is MDHEN and CDR2 is SYDVKM. The CDR3 runs to 14 residues. V was clipped by 8 bases and J by 1 base, with 15 bases between them. The CDR3 bases are TGTGCCAGCGCCGGGCAGGGTTCTTCCTACGAGCAGTACTTC. Protein product: CASAGQGSSYEQYF.

In its sample, this clonotype was seen a few times. The chain has TRBV12-5 and TRBJ1-1, with unresolved D. The CDR3 has 14 residues. The germline gives CDR1 LGHNT, CDR2 FRNRAP. Trimming removed 7 bases at V and 0 bases at J, with 12 bases between. The CDR3 coding sequence is TGTGCTAGTGCCCATCCCCTTCTGAACACTGAAGCTTTCTTT. Its protein product is CASAHPLLNTEAFF.

A few counts support this clonotype. J is TRBJ2-1 and V is TRBV28; 9 positions agree with TRBD1. V lost 6 bases, J lost 4 bases, and 7 bases stayed unmatched. Germline assignment: CDR1 MDHEN and CDR2 SYDVKM. The CDR3 extends over 15 amino acids. The CDR3: CASRNSGQGYNEQFF. The CDR3 DNA reads TGTGCCAGCAGAAATTCGGGACAGGGATACAATGAGCAGTTCTTC.

This clonotype was counted ten times or more. This chain connects TRBV5-1 to TRBJ2-3; tentative D call: TRBD2 (5 bases). CDR1 SGHRS and CDR2 YFSETQ come from the germline V gene. Trimming cost V 1 base and J 5 bases, with 11 bases left between them. CDR3 length: 14 amino acids. The CDR3 region is CASSLLSEGDTQYF. CDR3 nucleotides: TGCGCCAGCAGCTTGCTCAGTGAGGGAGATACGCAGTATTTT.

The sample holds a few counts of this clonotype. This chain joins TRBV12-3 or TRBV12-4 and TRBJ2-7; D is possibly TRBD2 (7 bases). This CDR3 comprises 15 residues. V was trimmed by 2 bases and J by 0 bases, leaving 11 bases between them. In DNA form, the CDR3 reads TGTGCCAGCAGTTTAAGGGCGGGGGCCTCCTACGAGCAGTACGTC. This codes for CASSLRAGASYEQYV.

A few counts support this clonotype. The junction differs from germline at one of its ends, possibly a read error. This rearrangement joins TRBV6-1 to TRBJ2-5; D gene unclear. CDR1 MNHNS and CDR2 SASEGT come from the germline V gene. This CDR3 has 15 amino acids. The chain's CDR3 is CASSEAWGSQETQYF. DNA of the CDR3: TGTGCCAGCAGCGAAGCCTGGGGAAGTCAAGAGACCCAGTACTTC.

This clonotype was seen a handful of times. V is TRBV18 and J is TRBJ2-7, with 9 bases identical to TRBD1. The V segment lost 3 bases and the J segment 6 bases; nucleotides outside the gene matches: 3. The CDR3 sequence is 13 residues long. CDR1 and CDR2 from the germline V gene are KGHSH and LQKENI. The CDR3 spells CASSPPGQGEQYV. The CDR3 nucleotides are TGTGCCAGCTCACCGCCGGGACAGGGCGAGCAGTACGTC.

This clonotype showed up just a few times. The chain carries TRBV7-8 and TRBJ1-2; D perhaps matches TRBD1 (5 bases). The CDR3 is 17 amino acids. The ends were cut back, 5 bases at V and 6 bases at J, with 25 bases in the middle. Germline V gene sequence: CDR1 SGHVS, CDR2 FQNEAQ. CDR3 in amino acids: CASSLTTGALGGDGYTF. DNA for the CDR3: TGTGCCAGCAGCCTAACCACAGGCGCCCTGGGTGGGGATGGCTACACCTTC.

This clonotype was seen at least ten times. This chain joins TRBV12-3 or TRBV12-4 and TRBJ2-1, with D unclear. V lost 7 bases and J lost 4, with 17 bases in between. The CDR3 loop spans 15 amino acids. The CDR3 reads CASTSGHAVYNEQFF. CDR3 DNA: TGTGCCAGCACCTCAGGTCATGCGGTTTACAATGAGCAGTTCTTC.

This clonotype was observed a handful of times. J is TRBJ2-5 and V is TRBV20-1; tentative D call: TRBD2 (6 bases). The germline V and J ends were trimmed by 0 bases and 1 base, with 12 bases remaining between them. CDR1 DFQATT and CDR2 SNEGSKA come from the germline V gene (reference sequence). The CDR3 extends over 15 amino acids. CDR3 in amino acids: CSARDPSSGQETQYF. For the CDR3, the DNA is TGCAGTGCTAGAGACCCCAGTAGCGGCCAAGAGACCCAGTACTTC.

In DNA form, the CDR3 reads TGTGCCAGCAGCTTAGCGGCAGGGGTAGATGTTGAGCAGTTCTTC. Its protein product is CASSLAAGVDVEQFF. This chain links TRBV7-9 with TRBJ2-1; possible D gene TRBD1, 6 bases. The CDR3 extends over 15 amino acids. V lost 0 bases and J lost 9, with 15 bases in between. Per germline, CDR1 SEHNR and CDR2 FQNEAQ (reference sequence).

The gene calls are TRBV27 and TRBJ1-2, with 7 positions matching TRBD1. CDR3 length: 15 amino acids. Per germline, CDR1 MNHEY and CDR2 SMNVEV (reference sequence). The J segment lost 4 bases and the V segment lost 3 bases, leaving 8 bases of the junction unmatched. The CDR3 reads CASSLARTGGYGYTF. DNA for the CDR3: TGTGCCAGCAGTTTGGCTCGGACAGGAGGCTATGGCTACACCTTC.

This clonotype was counted many times. This chain uses TRBV29-1 with TRBJ2-3; D is unclear. Trimming removed 0 bases from V and 1 base from J, with 8 bases in between. This CDR3 has 14 residues. Germline V CDR1 and CDR2: SQVTM, ANQGSEA. Written as DNA, the CDR3 is TGCAGCGTTGAAGATCGTGCAGGCACAGATACGCAGTATTTT. It yields the protein CSVEDRAGTDTQYF.